The next 15 T cell receptor beta chains were all read from a single sample in a study of shared clonotypes between healthy human individuals. The assay was immunoSEQ multiplex PCR, and TCRdb's table has in-frame clones only and misses some. The data show around 2.3 million clones, with nearly 97% seen just once and roughly 0.13% held by the top ten. The specimen was naive CD4+ T cells sorted from blood. Noted subset: CD45RA+ positively selected. The receptors were gathered from a man between 18 and 35 years old in good health.

Concerning this clone: Other DNA sequences in this specimen translate into the identical CDR3. CDR3 in DNA: TGTGCCAGCAGTCCGACTCAAGAGACCCAGTACTTC. Protein: CASSPTQETQYF. The V and J genes are TRBV2 and TRBJ2-5; D is uncertain. Trimming took 5 bases from V and 2 from J, leaving 6 bases between them. This CDR3 comprises 12 residues. The germline CDR1 and CDR2 sequences are SNHLY and FYNNEI.

The J gene is TRBJ2-3, the V gene TRBV5-4; D not certain. CDR3 length: 12 amino acids. Deletions cut 3 bases from V and 8 bases from J, with 10 bases between. Germline assignment: CDR1 SGHNT and CDR2 YYREEE (reference sequence). In DNA form, the CDR3 reads TGTGCCAGCAGCTCCGGACCTTTTACGCAGTATTTT. Its translation: CASSSGPFTQYF. Complete variable domain (other parts from reference TRBV5-4 and TRBJ2-3): ETGVTQSPTHLIKTRGQQVTLRCSSQSGHNTVSWYQQALGQGPQFIFQYYREEENGRGNFPPRFSGLQFPNYSSELNVNALELDDSALYLCASSSGPFTQYFGPGTRLTVL.

The chain uses TRBV27 and TRBJ2-7, with TRBD1 as a possible D gene (6 bases). CDR1 is MNHEY, CDR2 SMNVEV, per germline (reference sequence). The ends were cut back, 5 bases at V and 2 bases at J, with 13 bases in the middle. CDR3 length: 14 residues. CDR3 region: CASSAGQMPYEQYF. DNA for the CDR3: TGTGCCAGCAGTGCAGGACAGATGCCCTACGAGCAGTACTTC.

This rearrangement joins TRBV30 to TRBJ2-7, with D perhaps TRBD2 (6 bases). This CDR3 comprises 15 residues. V was shortened by 2 bases and J by 2 bases, with 16 bases between the two germline ends. Germline loops: CDR1 GTSNPN, CDR2 SVGIG (reference sequence). CDR3 region: CAWSIAGGTTYEQYF. For the CDR3, the DNA is TGTGCCTGGAGTATAGCCGGCGGGACCACCTACGAGCAGTACTTC.

J is TRBJ1-2 and V is TRBV5-1; 8 nucleotides agree with TRBD1. Per germline, CDR1 SGHRS and CDR2 YFSETQ. The CDR3 totals 17 residues. J lost 2 bases, V lost 0 bases, and 9 bases had no gene match. The CDR3 DNA reads as TGCGCCAGCAGCTTGGGACAGGGGCCCGATCTCAACTATGGCTACACCTTC. Encoded protein: CASSLGQGPDLNYGYTF.

V and J are TRBV7-2 and TRBJ2-1; 7 nucleotides align to TRBD2. Germline lookup yields CDR1 SGHTA and CDR2 FQGNSA. The trim removed 4 bases at V and 6 bases at J, leaving 6 bases unmatched. The CDR3 sequence is 14 residues long. The CDR3 loop is CASSSTGTINEQFF. DNA for the CDR3: TGTGCCAGCAGCTCTACCGGGACTATCAATGAGCAGTTCTTC.

The chain couples TRBV6-5 to TRBJ1-6; tentative D call: TRBD1 (5 bases). The V and J ends lost 5 bases and 6 bases respectively, with 14 bases between them. Germline values: CDR1 MNHEY, CDR2 SVGAGI. The CDR3 runs 15 residues. The CDR3 loop reads CASSPQGGVNSPLHF. The CDR3 bases are TGTGCCAGCAGTCCGCAAGGAGGGGTTAATTCACCCCTCCACTTT.

The chain recombines TRBV19 with TRBJ1-2; TRBD1 matches at 7 bases. The V gene's germline CDR1 is LNHDA and CDR2 SQIVND (reference sequence). CDR3 length equals 15 residues. V was pared by 5 bases and J by 4 bases, with 10 bases of the junction left unmatched. In nucleotides, the CDR3 is TGTGCCAGTAGTCTCCCCCTTGGGACAGCCTATGGCTACACCTTC. It specifies CASSLPLGTAYGYTF.

Here the CDR3 reads CATQSALNTEAFF. The CDR3 DNA sequence: TGTGCCACCCAATCCGCTCTGAACACTGAAGCTTTCTTT. The chain uses TRBV19 and TRBJ1-1, with D uncertain. Per the germline V gene, CDR1 is LNHDA and CDR2 is SQIVND (reference sequence). CDR3 size: 13 residues. With 10 bases removed from V and 0 bases from J, the gap between germline ends came to 12 bases.

To note about this clone: The same CDR3 is also encoded by other DNA sequences in this sample. The chain employs TRBV11-2 and TRBJ2-2; D not resolved. Germline loops: CDR1 SGHAT, CDR2 FQNNGV. This CDR3 contains 14 residues. V was cut by 1 base and J by 1 base, with 4 bases left in between. For the CDR3, the DNA is TGTGCCAGCAGCTTAGTAGGGAACACCGGGGAGCTGTTTTTT. This codes for CASSLVGNTGELFF.

The chain recombines TRBV27 with TRBJ2-1; D call uncertain. The V gene's germline CDR1 is MNHEY and CDR2 SMNVEV (reference sequence). The ends were cut back, 3 bases at V and 0 bases at J, with 9 bases in the middle. The CDR3 extends over 15 amino acids. In nucleotides, the CDR3 is TGTGCCAGCAGTTTTTGGCAGAGCTCCTACAATGAGCAGTTCTTC. As protein: CASSFWQSSYNEQFF.

This chain connects TRBV27 to TRBJ2-7; 9 bases are shared with TRBD2. The CDR3 extends over 13 amino acids. V shed 9 bases and J 3 bases; nucleotides not matched to a gene: 6. CDR1 is MNHEY and CDR2 is SMNVEV in the germline V gene (reference sequence). The CDR3 reads CARSGRLSYEQYF. In DNA, the CDR3 is TGTGCCAGGAGCGGGAGGCTAAGCTACGAGCAGTACTTC.

Points on this clone: This same CDR3 is encoded by further DNA sequences in the sample. The genes are TRBV5-1 and TRBJ1-1; tentative D call: TRBD1 (5 bases). Trimming shortened V by 0 bases and J by 0 bases, and 9 bases separated the two germline ends. In germline, CDR1 is SGHRS, CDR2 YFSETQ. The CDR3 spans 15 residues. CDR3 region: CASSLGQTLNTEAFF. The CDR3 DNA follows: TGCGCCAGCAGCTTGGGACAGACTCTGAACACTGAAGCTTTCTTT. Looking up the rest from reference TRBV5-1 and TRBJ1-1 gives the full variable domain: KAGVTQTPRYLIKTRGQQVTLSCSPISGHRSVSWYQQTPGQGLQFLFEYFSETQRNKGNFPGRFSGRQFSNSRSEMNVSTLELGDSALYLCASSLGQTLNTEAFFGQGTRLTVV.

V and J are TRBV14 and TRBJ2-1; D is unresolved. Germline V gene data show CDR1 as SGHDN and CDR2 as FVKESK. V was trimmed by 4 bases and J by 6 bases, leaving 25 bases between them. This CDR3 has 18 residues. The CDR3 region is CASSPLGHQYTNGNEQFF. The CDR3 DNA sequence: TGTGCCAGCAGCCCCCTGGGCCACCAATACACTAACGGCAATGAGCAGTTCTTC.

On this clone itself: At one of its ends the junction is not consistent with the germline gene, which may arise from a read error. The V gene is TRBV28, the J gene TRBJ2-7; 8 bases are a match to TRBD2. The CDR3 has 14 residues. CDR1 MDHEN and CDR2 SYDVKM come from the germline V gene. CDR3 DNA: TGTGCCAGCAGTTTGGCGGGAGGTTCCTTCGAGCAGTACTTC. As protein: CASSLAGGSFEQYF.